The present T cell receptor (beta chain) was sequenced within a study of cytomegalovirus exposure and HLA in healthy donors. Germline V gene sequence: CDR1 MGHDK, CDR2 SYGVNS. This CDR3 is 14 amino acids long. Trimming cost V 3 bases and J 2 bases, with 10 bases left between them. PCR primers comprised 60 Vbeta and 13 Jbeta primers. Only in-frame clones appear in the TCRdb table, and some are missing; sequencing was by immunoSEQ multiplex PCR. The data contain about 130,000 clones, approximately 87% of them singletons. The V gene is TRBV25-1, the J gene TRBJ1-2; weak D call: TRBD1 (6 bases). Sequencing was performed on PBMCs. The receptor was isolated from a woman in her 30s in good health and CMV-seronegative. CDR3 bases: TGTGCCAGCAGTGAGGCGGGGGCCAACTATGGCTACACCTTC. Its translation is CASSEAGANYGYTF.